This T cell receptor (beta chain) was sequenced during a study of cytotoxic CD8 clonotypes in ibrutinib-treated CLL. At the level of the study: Among responders, about 25 were partial and 2 complete; after median around 68 months, 14 stayed remitted and roughly 12 progressed.

TCRdb keeps only in-frame clones here, not all; method: immunoSEQ multiplex PCR. The sample contains fewer than 50,000 clones, almost 70% of which appear only once. There are 14 residues in the CDR3. In germline, CDR1 is GTSNPN, CDR2 SVGIG (reference sequence). Between the trimmed V and J ends, which lost 2 bases and 0 bases, there was a span of 10 bases. Sequences were derived from PBMCs, sampled after 12 months of ibrutinib treatment. The gene calls are TRBV30 and TRBJ1-1, with unresolved D. The source is a human donor with chronic lymphocytic leukemia. CDR3 in amino acids: CAWSPPFMNTEAFF. DNA for the CDR3: TGTGCCTGGAGTCCCCCGTTCATGAACACTGAAGCTTTCTTT.